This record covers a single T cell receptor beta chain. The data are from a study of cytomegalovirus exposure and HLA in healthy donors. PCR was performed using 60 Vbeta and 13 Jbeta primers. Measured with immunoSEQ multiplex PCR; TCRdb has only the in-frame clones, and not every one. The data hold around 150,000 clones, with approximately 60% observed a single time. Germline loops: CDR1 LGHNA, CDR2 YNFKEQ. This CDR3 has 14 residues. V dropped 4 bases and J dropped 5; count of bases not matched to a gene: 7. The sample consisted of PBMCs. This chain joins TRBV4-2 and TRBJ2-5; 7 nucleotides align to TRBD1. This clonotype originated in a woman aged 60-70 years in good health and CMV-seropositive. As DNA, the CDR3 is TGTGCCAGCAGCCCAGAAGGGGGCCGGGAGACCCAGTACTTC. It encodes CASSPEGGRETQYF.